One sample yielded the 31 T cell receptor beta chains listed below, sequenced in a study of cytomegalovirus exposure and HLA in healthy donors. Use of 60 Vbeta and 13 Jbeta primers characterized the PCR. The protocol was immunoSEQ multiplex PCR, while the TCRdb copy is restricted to in-frame clones and leaves out a portion. There are over 150,000 clones in the sample; 70% to 85% occur only once, and 4% to 6% lies in the top ten. The specimen was PBMCs. The receptors shown here come from a man aged 18 to 30 in good health and CMV-seronegative.

The V gene is TRBV19, the J gene TRBJ1-1, with D tentatively TRBD1 (5 bases). V was clipped by 1 base and J by 4 bases, with 13 bases between them. Germline lookup yields CDR1 LNHDA and CDR2 SQIVND (reference sequence). CDR3 length: 15 amino acids. The CDR3 sequence: CASSIAPGGGTEAFF. DNA for the CDR3: TGTGCCAGTAGTATAGCGCCGGGGGGTGGCACTGAAGCTTTCTTT.

This chain links TRBV28 with TRBJ2-7; 8 bases map to TRBD2. The CDR3 has 12 amino acids. Germline assignment: CDR1 MDHEN and CDR2 SYDVKM. The V segment lost 10 bases and the J segment 0 bases; nucleotides outside the gene matches: 2. The CDR3, as DNA: TGTGCCACGGGGGGGGTCTCCTACGAGCAGTACTTC. It translates to CATGGVSYEQYF.

V gene TRBV18 combines with J gene TRBJ1-2; TRBD1 matches 8 bases. Germline CDR1 is KGHSH and CDR2 is LQKENI. V was pared by 1 base and J by 8 bases, with 12 bases of the junction left unmatched. The CDR3 extends over 16 amino acids. CDR3: CASSPQTGTGLMGYTF. CDR3 DNA sequence: TGTGCCAGCTCACCACAAACCGGGACAGGCTTAATGGGCTACACCTTC.

In regard to this clone: The junction and the germline gene differ at one end; a read error may be behind it. The genes are TRBV7-9 and TRBJ2-1, with D perhaps TRBD2 (7 bases). This CDR3 comprises 14 residues. Germline CDR1 SEHNR, CDR2 FQNEAQ (reference sequence). The CDR3 bases are TGTTCCAGCACGGGTGGGGGGGCGGTGAATGAGCAGTTCTTC. Protein sequence: CSSTGGGAVNEQFF.

The V and J genes are TRBV10-1 and TRBJ1-2; 11 bases match TRBD1. Germline values: CDR1 WNHNN, CDR2 SYGVQD (reference sequence). Trimming at V came to 6 bases and at J to 8 bases, leaving 17 bases not matched to a gene. The CDR3 is 17 amino acids. The CDR3 protein is CASSEYPGQGDSSGYTF. The CDR3 region has the DNA TGCGCCAGCAGCGAATACCCGGGACAGGGGGATTCTAGCGGCTACACCTTC.

This chain links TRBV7-8 with TRBJ1-2; D remains ambiguous. Germline CDR1 SGHVS, CDR2 FQNEAQ. The ends were cut back, 0 bases at V and 5 bases at J, with 16 bases in the middle. The CDR3 has 16 residues. The CDR3 protein is CASSLARPGGRYGYTF. In DNA form, the CDR3 reads TGTGCCAGCAGCTTAGCGCGTCCAGGTGGGAGATATGGCTACACCTTC.

The gene calls are TRBV27 and TRBJ1-5; maybe TRBD1 (5 bases). The CDR3 covers 14 residues. Germline V gives CDR1 MNHEY, CDR2 SMNVEV (reference sequence). V dropped 2 bases and J dropped 4 bases, with 9 bases sitting between them. The CDR3 DNA reads TGTGCCAGCAGTTTAATGGCAGGGAATCAGCCCCAGCATTTT. Encoded protein: CASSLMAGNQPQHF.

The CDR3 protein is CAWVTGGYEQYF. As DNA, the CDR3 is TGTGCCTGGGTAACAGGGGGATACGAGCAGTACTTC. This rearrangement joins TRBV30 to TRBJ2-7, with 8 nucleotides matching TRBD1. The CDR3 is 12 residues long. J lost 4 bases, V lost 5 bases, and 4 bases had no gene match. CDR1 is GTSNPN, CDR2 SVGIG, per germline (reference sequence). Full variable domain (outside the CDR3, taken from reference TRBV30 and TRBJ2-7): SQTIHQWPATLVQPVGSPLSLECTVEGTSNPNLYWYRQAAGRGLQLLFYSVGIGQISSEVPQNLSASRPQDRQFILSSKKLLLSDSGFYLCAWVTGGYEQYFGPGTRLTVT.

V is TRBV5-1 and J is TRBJ2-1; 8 nucleotides align to TRBD1. The length of the CDR3 is 16 residues. V shed 0 bases and J 8 bases; nucleotides not matched to a gene: 10. CDR1 SGHRS and CDR2 YFSETQ come from the germline V gene. The CDR3: CASSLVPPGQVDEQFF. The CDR3 DNA sequence: TGCGCCAGCAGCTTGGTCCCCCCGGGACAGGTCGATGAGCAGTTCTTC.

The CDR3 is CASSERGFSYEQYF. In DNA, the CDR3 is TGTGCCAGCTCTGAGCGGGGATTCTCCTACGAGCAGTACTTC. V gene TRBV2 combines with J gene TRBJ2-7, with 7 bases aligning to TRBD2. The germline V gene has CDR1 SNHLY and CDR2 FYNNEI. The V gene end was trimmed by 8 bases and the J gene end by 0 bases; junction bases not matched to a gene: 7. This CDR3 is 14 amino acids long.

This chain links TRBV25-1 with TRBJ2-1; unclear D gene. Trimming stripped 0 bases from V and 5 bases from J, with 8 bases between. The CDR3 loop spans 14 amino acids. CDR1 and CDR2 (germline): MGHDK, SYGVNS. The CDR3: CASSEYIENNEQFF. CDR3 nucleotide sequence: TGTGCCAGCAGTGAATATATAGAAAACAATGAGCAGTTCTTC.

The chain carries TRBV27 and TRBJ2-2, with 9 bases fitting TRBD1. Germline assignment: CDR1 MNHEY and CDR2 SMNVEV (reference sequence). V lost 1 base, J lost 5 bases, and 2 bases stayed unmatched. This CDR3 is built from 15 residues. The CDR3 sequence is CASSLLTGGTGELFF. The CDR3 region has the DNA TGTGCCAGCAGTTTATTGACAGGGGGTACCGGGGAGCTGTTTTTT.

The chain recombines TRBV7-9 with TRBJ2-1; 12 positions match TRBD2. The CDR3 loop spans 16 amino acids. Germline trimming cut 5 bases from V and 4 bases from J; bases unmatched to any gene: 6. Germline assignment: CDR1 SEHNR and CDR2 FQNEAQ (reference sequence). CDR3 loop: CASSPWTSGAYNEQFF. DNA for the CDR3: TGTGCCAGCAGCCCTTGGACTAGCGGGGCTTACAATGAGCAGTTCTTC.

The chain uses TRBV19 and TRBJ2-4; 11 nucleotides line up with TRBD1. This CDR3 spans 16 amino acids. V shed 4 bases, J shed 5 bases, and the junction held 7 bases outside the gene matches. In germline, CDR1 is LNHDA, CDR2 SQIVND (reference sequence). Here the CDR3 DNA reads TGTGCCAGTAGTAGAAGTCCGGGACAGGGGGAAAACATTCAGTACTTC. Translated: CASSRSPGQGENIQYF.

The chain carries TRBV7-9 and TRBJ1-3; the D is unclear. There are 11 residues in the CDR3. CDR1 SEHNR and CDR2 FQNEAQ come from the germline V gene (reference sequence). V shed 5 bases and J shed 7 bases, with 6 bases lying between them. The CDR3 is CASSTGNTIYF. The CDR3, as DNA: TGTGCCAGCAGCACCGGTAACACCATATATTTT.

With regard to this clone: Other DNA sequences in this sample translate to the same CDR3. This chain uses TRBV27 with TRBJ1-5, with D unresolved. Germline lookup yields CDR1 MNHEY and CDR2 SMNVEV (reference sequence). V was shortened by 3 bases and J by 1 base, with 7 bases between the two germline ends. The CDR3 has 14 amino acids. The CDR3 spells CASSLRGSNQPQHF. DNA for the CDR3: TGTGCCAGCAGTTTGAGAGGGAGCAATCAGCCCCAGCATTTT.

The chain carries TRBV7-9 and TRBJ2-7, with TRBD2 matching 8 bases. The V gene end was trimmed by 4 bases and the J gene end by 7 bases; junction bases not matched to a gene: 9. The CDR3 is made up of 14 amino acids. CDR1 is SEHNR and CDR2 is FQNEAQ in the germline V gene (reference sequence). CDR3: CASSWQGSGGEQYF. The CDR3 DNA is TGTGCCAGCAGCTGGCAGGGGTCGGGGGGGGAGCAGTACTTC.

This clone is deemed medium-sized (0.01 to 0.1%). This sequence joins TRBV13 and TRBJ1-5, with D hard to call. With 5 bases removed from V and 6 bases from J, the gap between germline ends came to 14 bases. Germline CDR1 PRHDT, CDR2 FYEKMQ (reference sequence). CDR3 size: 14 residues. This chain's CDR3 is CASSRGSDSQPQHF. The CDR3, as DNA: TGTGCCAGCAGCCGGGGATCTGATAGTCAGCCCCAGCATTTT.

This chain uses TRBV27 with TRBJ2-1, with D perhaps TRBD2 (6 bases). The V and J ends lost 2 bases and 0 bases respectively, with 20 bases between them. Per germline, CDR1 MNHEY and CDR2 SMNVEV (reference sequence). This CDR3 is 19 amino acids long. The CDR3: CASSLLRGKISSSYNEQFF. For the CDR3, the DNA is TGTGCCAGCAGTTTACTCCGGGGGAAAATTTCGAGCTCCTACAATGAGCAGTTCTTC.

A single count supports this clone. V is TRBV28 and J is TRBJ2-2; TRBD1 aligns across 7 bases. The CDR3 runs to 12 residues. Trimming cost V 7 bases and J 6 bases; bases outside gene matches: 2. The germline V gene encodes CDR1 MDHEN and CDR2 SYDVKM. DNA of the CDR3: TGTGCCAGCACAAGGGGGCCCGGGGAGCTGTTTTTT. This gives the protein CASTRGPGELFF.

The gene calls are TRBV4-2 and TRBJ1-5; no definite D call. CDR3 length: 16 amino acids. V lost 1 base and J lost 1, with 11 bases in between. Germline CDR1 and CDR2: LGHNA and YNFKEQ. The CDR3: CASSQVERGSNQPQHF. CDR3 coding DNA: TGTGCCAGCAGCCAAGTGGAGCGTGGAAGCAATCAGCCCCAGCATTTT.

The J gene is TRBJ2-7, the V gene TRBV5-8, with 7 nucleotides matching TRBD1. CDR3 length: 19 amino acids. Losses at the gene ends were 5 bases for V and 3 bases for J; bases not matched to a gene: 23. CDR1 is SGHTS, CDR2 YDEGEE, per germline. The CDR3 DNA reads as TGTGCCAGCAGTCAATCCCCCACAGGGGCGATCCGAATATACTACGAGCAGTACTTC. Translating gives CASSQSPTGAIRIYYEQYF.

This clone was recorded a few times. This chain joins TRBV6-5 and TRBJ1-3; D not resolved. CDR3 length: 13 amino acids. Trimming pared 6 bases from V and 0 bases from J, leaving 6 bases between. Germline V gene lookup returns CDR1 MNHEY and CDR2 SVGAGI. The CDR3 coding sequence is TGTGCCAGCAGAGAACACTCTGGAAACACCATATATTTT. Encoded protein: CASREHSGNTIYF.

This chain joins TRBV18 and TRBJ1-1; TRBD1 matches at 9 bases. The V and J ends lost 0 bases and 6 bases, in that order; junction bases with no gene match: 2. Per the germline V gene, CDR1 is KGHSH and CDR2 is LQKENI. The CDR3 extends over 14 amino acids. CDR3 sequence reads: CASSPPGQGSEAFF. For the CDR3, the DNA is TGTGCCAGCTCACCACCGGGACAGGGTTCTGAAGCTTTCTTT.

This rearrangement joins TRBV7-2 to TRBJ2-7; D might be TRBD1 (6 bases). V lost 1 base to trimming and J lost 7 bases, with 17 bases between them. The CDR3 covers 15 residues. CDR1 SGHTA and CDR2 FQGNSA come from the germline V gene. The CDR3 loop is CASSLDRVIAWEQYF. The CDR3 DNA is TGTGCCAGCAGCTTAGACAGGGTTATTGCCTGGGAGCAGTACTTC.

The V call is TRBV5-1, the J call TRBJ2-7; D perhaps matches TRBD1 (6 bases). Trimming took 1 base from V and 2 from J, leaving 7 bases between them. Per germline, CDR1 SGHRS and CDR2 YFSETQ. CDR3 length: 13 residues. The CDR3 is CASSLPGAYEQYF. DNA of the CDR3: TGCGCCAGCAGCTTGCCAGGGGCCTACGAGCAGTACTTC. Using reference TRBV5-1 and TRBJ2-7 for the parts outside the CDR3, the full variable domain is KAGVTQTPRYLIKTRGQQVTLSCSPISGHRSVSWYQQTPGQGLQFLFEYFSETQRNKGNFPGRFSGRQFSNSRSEMNVSTLELGDSALYLCASSLPGAYEQYFGPGTRLTVT.

This chain uses TRBV6-5 with TRBJ2-7, with 9 positions matching TRBD2. The V gene end was trimmed by 1 base and the J gene end by 0 bases; junction bases not matched to a gene: 4. Germline assignment: CDR1 MNHEY and CDR2 SVGAGI. The CDR3 is 16 amino acids. CDR3 nucleotide sequence: TGTGCCAGCAGTTACTGGGCTAGCGGGGACTCCTACGAGCAGTACTTC. Its protein product is CASSYWASGDSYEQYF.

This chain links TRBV6-5 with TRBJ1-1; 9 nucleotides agree with TRBD1. Per the germline V gene, CDR1 is MNHEY and CDR2 is SVGAGI. There are 12 residues in the CDR3. V shed 6 bases and J 10 bases; nucleotides not matched to a gene: 6. The CDR3 DNA sequence: TGTGCCAGCAGACTAGGGACAGGGACAGCTTTCTTT. As protein: CASRLGTGTAFF.

The CDR3 region has the DNA TGTGCCAGCAGGCCCCACCAAATAGGCAATCAGCCCCAGCATTTT. Encoded protein: CASRPHQIGNQPQHF. This chain uses TRBV28 with TRBJ1-5; no clear D. The CDR3 has 15 residues. With 6 bases removed from V and 2 bases from J, the gap between germline ends came to 14 bases. Germline CDR1 and CDR2: MDHEN and SYDVKM.

The chain links TRBV6-5 to TRBJ2-5; 9 positions match TRBD1. The J call is doubtful: the DNA matches TRBJ2-7 better. The CDR3 consists of 15 residues. Germline V gene lookup returns CDR1 MNHEY and CDR2 SVGAGI. The CDR3 DNA follows: TGTGCCAGCAGTTACTCAGGGACAGGGTCCTACGAGCAGTACTTC. It encodes CASSYSGTGSYEQYF.

DNA of the CDR3: TGTGCCAGCAGGATACCGGGGAACCGAGAGACCCAGTACTTC. Translation gives CASRIPGNRETQYF. The chain links TRBV6-1 to TRBJ2-5; tentatively, D is TRBD2 (5 bases). V lost 6 bases and J 4 bases, leaving 15 bases between the germline ends. Germline CDR1 MNHNS, CDR2 SASEGT. This CDR3 is built from 14 residues.